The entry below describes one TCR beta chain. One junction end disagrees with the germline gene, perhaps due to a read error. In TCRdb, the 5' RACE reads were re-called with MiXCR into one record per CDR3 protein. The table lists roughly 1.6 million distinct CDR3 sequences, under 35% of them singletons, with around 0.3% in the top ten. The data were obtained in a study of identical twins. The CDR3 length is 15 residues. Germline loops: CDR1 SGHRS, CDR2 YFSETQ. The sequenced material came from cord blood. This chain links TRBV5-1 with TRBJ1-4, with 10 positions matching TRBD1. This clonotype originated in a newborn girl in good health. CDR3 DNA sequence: TGCGCCGGCAGCCGGGAGGGACAGGGGAATGAAAAACTGTTTTTT. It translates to CAGSREGQGNEKLFF.